This TCR beta chain appears in the sequencing data of a study of T cell changes during pregnancy in multiple sclerosis. V shed 5 bases and J 3 bases; nucleotides not matched to a gene: 6. The CDR3 is 15 amino acids. Germline CDR1 KGHSH, CDR2 LQKENI. Generated by immunoSEQ multiplex PCR, the TCRdb table keeps only in-frame clones and is missing some. The data show under 120,000 clones, roughly 92% seen once. This clone was observed once. This TCR was recovered from a female donor with multiple sclerosis, enrolled in a pregnancy study. The sample here was peripheral blood, taken after pregnancy. V is TRBV18 and J is TRBJ1-4, with TRBD1 identical over 7 bases. CDR3 sequence: CASSTGVGSNEKLFF. In DNA, the CDR3 is TGTGCCAGCTCAACAGGGGTCGGCTCTAATGAAAAACTGTTTTTT.